This T cell receptor beta chain is from a study of T cells in Graves' hyperthyroidism and ophthalmopathy. Study findings and constraints: Blood shared most expanded thyroid clonotypes above 0.001. A model built on 13 V-J features separated ophthalmopathy from stable hyperthyroidism.

CDR1 and CDR2 (germline): DFQATT, SNEGSKA (reference sequence). The CDR3 is made up of 14 amino acids. Trimming removed 6 bases from V and 5 bases from J; junction bases left unmatched: 9. This clonotype was found many times. Its specificity is unknown. The study excluded patients with uncontrolled infection, other autoimmune disease, pregnancy or lactation. Diagnosis rested on symptoms, serum thyroxine and TRAb, thyroid ultrasound, and orbital computed tomography. What was amplified from RNA transcripts were TCR beta CDR3 regions. TCR CDR3 underwent first-round RT-PCR with the HTBI primer set. TCRdb re-called the multiplex PCR reads through MiXCR, storing one row per CDR3 protein. The table includes a few hundred thousand distinct CDR3 sequences, 40% to 50% detected once.

This chain links TRBV20-1 with TRBJ2-5; 10 positions agree with TRBD1. This receptor was obtained from an adult woman with Graves' disease, either hyperthyroidism or ophthalmopathy (not recorded which). Input material: peripheral blood or thyroid tissue (not recorded which). In DNA, the CDR3 is TGCAGTGCGATAGCTTCGGACAGGGGGGAGACCCAGTACTTC. This codes for CSAIASDRGETQYF.